The 6 T cell receptor beta chains in this list originate from one sample, sequenced in a study of CD8+CD57+ T cells in acquired aplastic anemia. Genomic DNA provided the template from which TCR beta VDJ and CDR3 profiles were obtained. MiXCR was run by TCRdb on the reads, yielding one entry per CDR3 protein. The profile covers 250,000 to 350,000 distinct CDR3 sequences, with around 60% appearing a single time and 7.5% to 9% taken by the ten largest. The sample was sorted CD4+, CD8+, or CD8+CD57+ T cells (not recorded which) from PBMCs. Receptors originate from a human donor with severe aplastic anemia or a healthy control (not recorded which).

The J gene is TRBJ1-2, the V gene TRBV25-1; 9 positions match TRBD1. Per germline, CDR1 MGHDK and CDR2 SYGVNS. The trim removed 2 bases at V and 7 bases at J, leaving 5 bases unmatched. The length of the CDR3 is 14 residues. Here the CDR3 reads CASSEGNRGLGYTF. As DNA, the CDR3 is TGTGCCAGCAGTGAAGGGAACAGGGGGCTTGGCTACACCTTC.

This chain connects TRBV30 to TRBJ2-4; D uncertain. The CDR3 sequence is 13 residues long. Deletions cut 7 bases from V and 1 base from J, with 11 bases between. From germline, CDR1 is GTSNPN and CDR2 SVGIG (reference sequence). The DNA for the CDR3 is TGTGCCTTGGGTGGATCGGCCAAAAACATTCAGTACTTC. Amino acids: CALGGSAKNIQYF.

The V call is TRBV10-3, the J call TRBJ2-7, with 7 bases that match TRBD2. The V and J ends lost 10 bases and 2 bases, in that order; junction bases with no gene match: 8. CDR1 is ENHRY and CDR2 is SYGVKD in the germline V gene. CDR3 length: 13 residues. The CDR3 here is CASTGGTTYEQYF. The CDR3 nucleotides are TGTGCCAGCACCGGGGGGACTACCTACGAGCAGTACTTC.

The chain uses TRBV20-1 and TRBJ2-7; 8 positions agree with TRBD2. The CDR3 sequence is 14 residues long. With V trimmed by 7 bases and J by 0 bases, 8 bases remained unmatched. Germline V CDR1 and CDR2: DFQATT, SNEGSKA (reference sequence). CDR3 in DNA: TGCAGTGTTCTGAGCGGGGGAAGCTCCTACGAGCAGTACGTC. Encoded protein: CSVLSGGSSYEQYV.

The sample holds many counts of this clonotype. The chain combines TRBV7-2 with TRBJ1-2, with 8 bases fitting TRBD1. Germline loops: CDR1 SGHTA, CDR2 FQGNSA. The trim removed 2 bases at V and 5 bases at J, leaving 1 base unmatched. This CDR3 is 13 amino acids long. DNA for the CDR3: TGTGCCAGCAGCTTAAGACAGGGGTATGGCTACACCTTC. Its protein product is CASSLRQGYGYTF.

The chain recombines TRBV7-9 with TRBJ1-1, with TRBD1 as a possible D gene (6 bases). The CDR3 has 15 residues. Deletions cut 2 bases from V and 4 bases from J, with 14 bases between. Germline CDR1 SEHNR, CDR2 FQNEAQ (reference sequence). In DNA, the CDR3 is TGTGCCAGCAGCTTACAGGGGACGGGCGGCACTGAAGCTTTCTTT. It encodes CASSLQGTGGTEAFF.